This T cell receptor (beta chain) is drawn from a study of T cells in Graves' hyperthyroidism and ophthalmopathy. Study-level results: Before onset, by a median of approximately 5.9 months, the model predicted ophthalmopathy. The blood repertoire included most of the expanded thyroid clonotypes above 0.001.

On this clonotype itself: Its antigen is as yet unknown.

V trimming: 5 bases; J trimming: 1 base; junction bases outside the gene matches: 5. The CDR3 spans 15 residues. Germline CDR1 is LNHNV and CDR2 is YYDKDF (reference sequence). Amplified TCR beta CDR3 regions came from RNA transcripts. The TCR CDR3 was amplified in a first-round RT-PCR using the HTBI primer set. TCRdb called the multiplex PCR reads again in MiXCR, with one record for every CDR3 protein. The sample yields 550,000 to 600,000 distinct CDR3 sequences, roughly 50% seen once. The sample was peripheral blood or thyroid tissue (not recorded which). This TCR was recovered from an adult woman with Graves' disease, either hyperthyroidism or ophthalmopathy (not recorded which). The J gene is TRBJ2-5, the V gene TRBV15; 9 bases fit TRBD1. As DNA, the CDR3 is TGTGCCACCAGCGCAACAGGGGGCTCCCAAGAGACCCAGTACTTC. Protein: CATSATGGSQETQYF.